Below, 15 T cell receptor beta chains from the same sample are listed, as sequenced in a study of CD8 T cells in Susac syndrome. RNA, at about 0.5 to 1 ug, was reverse transcribed with random hexamers. TCRdb re-called the immunoSEQ multiplex PCR reads through MiXCR, storing one row per CDR3 protein. The repertoire includes approximately 190,000 distinct CDR3 sequences, about 94% of them detected once, and approximately 0.098% sits in the top ten. The sample taken for sequencing was CD4+ T cells from PBMCs. Every receptor here comes from a human donor with Susac syndrome.

V and J are TRBV4-2 and TRBJ1-5; 7 nucleotides match TRBD1. The germline V gene encodes CDR1 LGHNA and CDR2 YNFKEQ. With V trimmed by 0 bases and J by 2 bases, 7 bases remained unmatched. The CDR3 consists of 17 residues. The CDR3 region is CASSQDTGQAGNQPQHF. CDR3 nucleotides: TGTGCCAGCAGCCAAGATACAGGACAGGCGGGCAATCAGCCCCAGCATTTT.

The chain has TRBV6-2 or TRBV6-3 and TRBJ1-5, with TRBD1 matching 7 bases. Germline V lookup: CDR1 MNHEY, CDR2 SVGEGT. The CDR3 sequence is 17 residues long. Trimming removed 2 bases from V and 7 bases from J; junction bases left unmatched: 14. CDR3 residues: CASSYPTGQAGQQPQHF. CDR3 nucleotides: TGTGCCAGCAGTTACCCGACAGGACAGGCGGGTCAACAGCCCCAGCATTTT.

V gene TRBV2 combines with J gene TRBJ2-1; 9 positions agree with TRBD2. The CDR3 has 14 residues. The junction had 4 bases not matched to a gene; V was cut back by 8 bases and J by 2 bases. Germline values: CDR1 SNHLY, CDR2 FYNNEI. The CDR3, as DNA: TGTGCCAGCGATGGCGGGGGGGCCTACAATGAGCAGTTCTTC. It specifies CASDGGGAYNEQFF. The full variable domain, rest sourced from reference TRBV2 and TRBJ2-1, is EPEVTQTPSHQVTQMGQEVILRCVPISNHLYFYWYRQILGQKVEFLVSFYNNEISEKSEIFDDQFSVERPDGSNFTLKIRSTKLEDSAMYFCASDGGGAYNEQFFGPGTRLTVL.

The chain has TRBV30 and TRBJ2-6; possibly TRBD1 or TRBD2 for D (5 bases each). Trimming left V 0 bases short and J 3 bases short, with 21 bases between. CDR1 GTSNPN and CDR2 SVGIG come from the germline V gene (reference sequence). The CDR3 contains 19 residues. The CDR3 region is CAWSVLAGRVLDGANVLTF. DNA for the CDR3: TGTGCCTGGAGTGTATTGGCAGGGAGAGTTTTGGATGGGGCCAACGTCCTGACTTTC.

The CDR3 protein is CASLRGLAGELFF. The CDR3 DNA reads as TGTGCCAGTCTCAGGGGGTTGGCCGGGGAGCTGTTTTTT. The chain recombines TRBV12-3 or TRBV12-4 with TRBJ2-2, with 7 bases lining up with TRBD1. V lost 9 bases to trimming and J lost 6 bases; unmatched junction nucleotides: 7. The CDR3 has 13 amino acids.

The chain has TRBV20-1 and TRBJ2-7; 15 nucleotides line up with TRBD2. CDR1 and CDR2 from the germline V gene are DFQATT and SNEGSKA (reference sequence). The CDR3 contains 18 residues. Trimming removed 3 bases from V and 2 bases from J; junction bases left unmatched: 11. The CDR3 is CSASHGLAGGHFTYEQYF. DNA for the CDR3: TGCAGTGCTAGCCATGGACTAGCGGGGGGGCATTTCACCTACGAGCAGTACTTC.

The genes are TRBV29-1 and TRBJ2-3; D possibly corresponds to TRBD2 (6 bases). The V and J ends lost 4 bases and 0 bases respectively, with 17 bases between them. This CDR3 contains 16 residues. CDR1 SQVTM and CDR2 ANQGSEA come from the germline V gene. Here the CDR3 reads CSVARRLGTSTDTQYF. CDR3 DNA: TGCAGCGTTGCAAGACGACTTGGGACTAGCACAGATACGCAGTATTTT.

This clonotype appeared a single time. The rearrangement joins TRBV6-6 to TRBJ2-1, with D possibly matching TRBD2 (5 bases). The CDR3 is 14 amino acids. CDR1 and CDR2 (germline): MNHNY, SVGAGI (reference sequence). Trimming shortened V by 7 bases and J by 0 bases, and 10 bases separated the two germline ends. This CDR3 is CASTPGSSYNEQFF. CDR3 in DNA: TGTGCCAGCACCCCGGGGAGCTCCTACAATGAGCAGTTCTTC.

V and J are TRBV6-2 or TRBV6-3 and TRBJ2-2; D may be TRBD2 (6 bases). Germline CDR1 reads MNHEY; CDR2 reads SVGEGT. Trimming left V 6 bases short and J 6 bases short, with 8 bases between. This CDR3 comprises 12 residues. In nucleotides, the CDR3 is TGTGCCAGCAGGCGGGACGCCGGGGAGCTGTTTTTT. Translating it yields CASRRDAGELFF.

The CDR3 DNA sequence: TGTGCCACCAGCAGAGTGCAGGGAGGATCCTACAATGAGCAGTTCTTC. Amino acid sequence: CATSRVQGGSYNEQFF. This chain uses TRBV15 with TRBJ2-1, with D tentatively TRBD2 (6 bases). Germline CDR1 and CDR2: LNHNV and YYDKDF (reference sequence). V was pared by 1 base and J by 1 base, with 11 bases between. CDR3 length equals 16 residues.

The chain is built from TRBV30 and TRBJ1-1, with a tentative D call TRBD1 (5 bases). V was trimmed by 6 bases and J by 4 bases, leaving 9 bases between them. The CDR3 sequence is 11 residues long. Per the germline V gene, CDR1 is GTSNPN and CDR2 is SVGIG (reference sequence). CDR3 sequence (DNA): TGTGCCTGCCACGGGACCACTGAAGCTTTCTTT. This translates into CACHGTTEAFF.

This chain joins TRBV6-4 and TRBJ2-1, with D perhaps TRBD1 (5 bases). V lost 0 bases and J lost 3, with 18 bases in between. CDR3 length: 18 residues. Per germline, CDR1 MRHNA and CDR2 SNTAGT. The DNA for the CDR3 is TGTGCCAGCAGTGACTCTTTTCGGGCAGGGAAAAGCTACAATGAGCAGTTCTTC. This translates into CASSDSFRAGKSYNEQFF.

This clonotype showed up just a few times. The rearrangement links TRBV6-6 to TRBJ2-5; D is possibly TRBD2 (5 bases). V shed 2 bases and J shed 5 bases, with 12 bases lying between them. The CDR3 extends over 14 amino acids. Germline V gene sequence: CDR1 MNHNY, CDR2 SVGAGI (reference sequence). The CDR3: CASSYERRRETQYF. DNA of the CDR3: TGTGCCAGCAGTTACGAAAGGAGGCGGGAGACCCAGTACTTC.

The genes are TRBV30 and TRBJ2-1; TRBD2 aligns across 8 bases. Germline V CDR1 and CDR2: GTSNPN, SVGIG (reference sequence). The CDR3 has 14 amino acids. The ends lost 2 bases at V and 8 bases at J; junction bases unmatched: 8. CDR3 residues: CAWSIPGLVDEQFF. DNA for the CDR3: TGTGCCTGGAGTATCCCGGGACTAGTGGATGAGCAGTTCTTC.

This sequence joins TRBV20-1 and TRBJ1-1, with TRBD1 identical over 7 bases. Trimming took 5 bases from V and 0 from J; bases not matched to a gene: 3. The CDR3 runs to 13 residues. The germline V gene encodes CDR1 DFQATT and CDR2 SNEGSKA (reference sequence). Here the CDR3 reads CSASGQVNTEAFF. CDR3 bases: TGCAGTGCTTCTGGACAGGTGAACACTGAAGCTTTCTTT.